Below are 24 T cell receptor beta chains sequenced from a single sample in a study of T cell repertoires in cytomegalovirus infection. These TCRs' antigens remain unknown. TCRdb analysed the reads with MiXCR anew, one entry per CDR3 protein. The sample contains more than 45,000 distinct CDR3 sequences, roughly 34% of which appear only once. The sequencing input was PBMCs, sequenced either directly or after in vitro stimulation (not recorded which). These receptors were taken from a human donor in good health (CMV status not recorded). Some clones in this sample may be carry-over from other donors' samples.

This clonotype occurred many times. The chain joins TRBV7-2 to TRBJ1-5; no reliable D call. V lost 2 bases, J lost 5 bases, and 13 bases lay in between. Germline-derived CDR1 and CDR2 are SGHTA and FQGNSA. The CDR3 runs 15 residues. The DNA of the CDR3 is TGTGCCAGCAGCTTATCCGGGTTTTCGGATCAGCCCCAGCATTTT. This encodes CASSLSGFSDQPQHF. Full variable domain (remainder filled in from reference TRBV7-2 and TRBJ1-5): GAGVSQSPSNKVTEKGKDVELRCDPISGHTALYWYRQSLGQGLEFLIYFQGNSAPDKSGLPSDRFSAERTGGSVSTLTIQRTQQEDSAVYLCASSLSGFSDQPQHFGDGTRLSIL.

The chain uses TRBV2 and TRBJ2-7; D is perhaps TRBD2 (5 bases). Germline assignment: CDR1 SNHLY and CDR2 FYNNEI. Between the trimmed V and J ends, which lost 4 bases and 2 bases, there was a span of 12 bases. The CDR3 extends over 14 amino acids. This chain's CDR3 is CASSGEGSPYEQYF. The CDR3 nucleotides are TGTGCCAGCAGTGGTGAGGGTTCCCCCTACGAGCAGTACTTC.

In its sample, this clonotype was seen many times. This chain links TRBV7-8 with TRBJ1-1; D remains ambiguous. Germline loops: CDR1 SGHVS, CDR2 FQNEAQ. This CDR3 comprises 14 residues. With 2 bases removed from V and 3 bases from J, the gap between germline ends came to 10 bases. CDR3 coding DNA: TGTGCCAGCAGCTTAACCGTCGGCTACACTGAAGCTTTCTTT. Amino acid sequence: CASSLTVGYTEAFF. The entire variable domain, with the rest obtained from reference TRBV7-8 and TRBJ1-1, is as follows: GAGVSQSPRYKVAKRGQDVALRCDPISGHVSLFWYQQALGQGPEFLTYFQNEAQLDKSGLPSDRFFAERPEGSVSTLKIQRTQQEDSAVYLCASSLTVGYTEAFFGQGTRLTVV.

This clonotype was counted only a few times. This sequence joins TRBV7-6 and TRBJ2-1, with D possibly matching TRBD1 (6 bases). Germline V gene data show CDR1 as SGHVS and CDR2 as FNYEAQ. The ends were cut back, 6 bases at V and 6 bases at J, with 18 bases in the middle. This CDR3 has 15 amino acids. This CDR3 reads CASRLPNRVGNEQFF. The DNA for the CDR3 is TGTGCCAGCAGGCTCCCCAACAGGGTAGGCAATGAGCAGTTCTTC. Supplemented by reference TRBV7-6 and TRBJ2-1, the full variable domain reads GAGVSQSPRYKVTKRGQDVALRCDPISGHVSLYWYRQALGQGPEFLTYFNYEAQQDKSGLPNDRFSAERPEGSISTLTIQRTEQRDSAMYRCASRLPNRVGNEQFFGPGTRLTVL.

The chain joins TRBV6-5 to TRBJ1-6; a weak D match, TRBD1 (5 bases). From germline, CDR1 is MNHEY and CDR2 SVGAGI. The CDR3 loop spans 15 amino acids. V lost 2 bases, J lost 12 bases, and 17 bases lay in between. The CDR3 loop reads CASSYHRGSGEPLHF. CDR3 in DNA: TGTGCCAGCAGTTACCATCGGGGCTCGGGGGAACCCCTCCACTTT.

The table lists this clonotype with a few counts. The chain employs TRBV12-3 or TRBV12-4 and TRBJ2-5; the D gene is possibly TRBD2 (6 bases). Trimming took off 5 bases at V and 4 bases at J, with 20 bases between the two ends. This CDR3 has 16 amino acids. The CDR3 nucleotides read TGTGCCAGCAGTGCGACGGGGCGGGGCCGAGGAGAGACCCAGTACTTC. This codes for CASSATGRGRGETQYF.

This clonotype was observed a few times. The chain has TRBV7-2 and TRBJ2-7; 8 nucleotides agree with TRBD1. The CDR3 has 15 residues. V dropped 0 bases and J dropped 2; count of bases not matched to a gene: 3. Per the germline V gene, CDR1 is SGHTA and CDR2 is FQGNSA. The CDR3 DNA is TGTGCCAGCAGCTTAGCGGTGGGACAGGCCTACGAGCAGTACTTC. This encodes CASSLAVGQAYEQYF.

The chain links TRBV4-1 to TRBJ1-1, with 9 bases that match TRBD1. The CDR3 is 16 residues long. Unmatched junction bases numbered 12, after V lost 6 bases and J lost 4 bases. Germline loops: CDR1 MGHRA, CDR2 YSYEKL. CDR3 nucleotide sequence: TGCGCCAGCAGAAGGGGACAGGGAAGCCCGACCACTGAAGCTTTCTTT. This gives the protein CASRRGQGSPTTEAFF.

The J gene is TRBJ2-3, the V gene TRBV12-3 or TRBV12-4; 8 nucleotides match TRBD1. CDR3 length equals 13 residues. V gave up 5 bases and J gave up 6 bases; unmatched junction bases: 4. The CDR3 nucleotides read TGTGCCAGCAGTACAGGGGGACGGGATACGCAGTATTTT. Its protein product is CASSTGGRDTQYF.

This sequence joins TRBV12-3 or TRBV12-4 and TRBJ2-1; 11 positions agree with TRBD2. Germline trimming cut 6 bases from V and 6 bases from J; bases unmatched to any gene: 13. This CDR3 region has 17 residues. DNA of the CDR3: TGTGCCAGCAGCTCCCTAGCGGGGGGCCCTGAGCGCAATGAGCAGTTCTTC. Protein: CASSSLAGGPERNEQFF.

This clonotype was picked up many times. This chain joins TRBV12-3 or TRBV12-4 and TRBJ1-5, with D unclear. The CDR3 is 13 amino acids. V shed 3 bases and J shed 10 bases, with 13 bases lying between them. The CDR3 reads CASSLGRALPQHF. CDR3 sequence (DNA): TGTGCCAGCAGTTTGGGGAGAGCCCTTCCCCAGCATTTT.

The J gene is TRBJ2-3, the V gene TRBV7-9, with D possibly being TRBD2 (6 bases). This CDR3 spans 16 amino acids. Germline V gene lookup returns CDR1 SEHNR and CDR2 FQNEAQ (reference sequence). V gave up 1 base and J gave up 1 base, with 12 bases separating them. The CDR3 here is CASSLGQRARTDTQYF. Here the CDR3 DNA reads TGTGCCAGCAGCTTAGGCCAGCGGGCTCGCACAGATACGCAGTATTTT.

The chain couples TRBV7-2 to TRBJ2-3, with 13 bases that match TRBD2. The V and J ends lost 3 bases and 4 bases, in that order; junction bases with no gene match: 13. The CDR3 is 19 residues long. Germline V gene sequence: CDR1 SGHTA, CDR2 FQGNSA. As DNA, the CDR3 is TGTGCCAGCAGCTTTCGAGCAGGACTAGCGGGAGTGACGGCAGATACGCAGTATTTT. Translated: CASSFRAGLAGVTADTQYF.

This clonotype was recorded many times. This chain connects TRBV7-2 to TRBJ2-7; D is ambiguous. Looked up from germline, CDR1 is SGHTA and CDR2 is FQGNSA. Deletions cut 3 bases from V and 0 bases from J, with 6 bases between. CDR3 size: 13 residues. The CDR3 region is CASSLAVSYEQYF. As DNA, the CDR3 is TGTGCCAGCAGCTTGGCTGTCTCCTACGAGCAGTACTTC.

The table lists this clonotype with a few counts. The V call is TRBV5-5, the J call TRBJ2-1; 8 nucleotides align to TRBD2. V was clipped by 1 base and J by 15 bases; unmatched bases: 12. Germline values: CDR1 SGHKS, CDR2 YYEKEE (reference sequence). The CDR3 loop spans 14 amino acids. This chain's CDR3 is CASSLFIPSGLWFF. The CDR3 region has the DNA TGTGCCAGCAGCTTGTTTATCCCTAGCGGGTTGTGGTTCTTC.

Ten or more counts support this clonotype. The chain couples TRBV6-2 or TRBV6-3 to TRBJ2-1, with D unresolved. CDR1 is MNHEY, CDR2 SVGEGT, per germline. This CDR3 contains 14 residues. Trimming took off 4 bases at V and 0 bases at J, with 7 bases between the two ends. Here the CDR3 DNA reads TGTGCCAGCAGTTCCCCCGGCTCCTACAATGAGCAGTTCTTC. This encodes CASSSPGSYNEQFF.

This rearrangement joins TRBV7-8 to TRBJ1-1; D is ambiguous. From germline, CDR1 is SGHVS and CDR2 FQNEAQ. The CDR3 has 14 residues. V was clipped by 4 bases and J by 2 bases, with 11 bases between them. CDR3 protein: CASSWRAPNTEAFF. CDR3 DNA sequence: TGTGCCAGCAGCTGGCGGGCGCCAAACACTGAAGCTTTCTTT.

The J gene is TRBJ2-3, the V gene TRBV20-1; 7 bases are shared with TRBD2. This CDR3 is built from 14 residues. Germline assignment: CDR1 DFQATT and CDR2 SNEGSKA (reference sequence). V dropped 1 base and J dropped 8; count of bases not matched to a gene: 9. DNA for the CDR3: TGCAGTGCTAGAGTCGGGGGAGGGCCGGGTACGCAGTATTTT. It encodes CSARVGGGPGTQYF.

The chain recombines TRBV7-9 with TRBJ1-3; D is unclear. Germline loops: CDR1 SEHNR, CDR2 FQNEAQ (reference sequence). V lost 4 bases and J lost 0, with 13 bases in between. CDR3 length: 16 amino acids. The CDR3 protein is CASSSPTVHSGNTIYF. The CDR3 DNA follows: TGTGCCAGCAGCTCCCCGACGGTTCACTCTGGAAACACCATATATTTT.

The chain has TRBV25-1 and TRBJ1-2, with no clear D. The ends were cut back, 1 base at V and 6 bases at J, with 12 bases in the middle. CDR1 MGHDK and CDR2 SYGVNS come from the germline V gene. The CDR3 contains 14 residues. The CDR3 region has the DNA TGTGCCAGCAGTGAATCCGGCCGTGGGGATGGCTACACCTTC. This sequence encodes CASSESGRGDGYTF.

This chain links TRBV6-8 with TRBJ2-7; D may match TRBD1 or TRBD2 (5 bases each). Deletions cut 3 bases from V and 7 bases from J, with 13 bases between. This CDR3 has 13 amino acids. Germline V gene data show CDR1 as MNHGY and CDR2 as SAAAGT. The DNA for the CDR3 is TGTGCCAGCAGTTATGGTACGGGGCGGGAGCAGTACTTC. Translating it yields CASSYGTGREQYF.

The rearrangement joins TRBV19 to TRBJ1-6; D gene uncertain. From germline, CDR1 is LNHDA and CDR2 SQIVND (reference sequence). Trimming pared 5 bases from V and 6 bases from J, leaving 14 bases between. There are 15 residues in the CDR3. The CDR3, as DNA: TGTGCCAGTAGTCCCTTTCATGAAGTTAATTCACCCCTCCACTTT. Its translation is CASSPFHEVNSPLHF.

The chain is built from TRBV20-1 and TRBJ2-3; 7 bases agree with TRBD2. The junction had 12 bases not matched to a gene; V was cut back by 4 bases and J by 2 bases. The CDR3 runs to 16 residues. The germline V gene encodes CDR1 DFQATT and CDR2 SNEGSKA (reference sequence). CDR3 sequence reads: CSATRLLAALTDTQYF. For the CDR3, the DNA is TGCAGTGCTACTAGACTTCTAGCGGCCCTCACAGATACGCAGTATTTT.

The sample holds one count of this clonotype. The rearrangement links TRBV20-1 to TRBJ2-1, with D perhaps matching TRBD1 (5 bases). Germline loops: CDR1 DFQATT, CDR2 SNEGSKA (reference sequence). This CDR3 region has 15 residues. Trimming removed 1 base at V and 5 bases at J, with 15 bases between. CDR3 coding DNA: TGCAGTGCTAGAGGGAGTTGGGGCAGTAACAATGAGCAGTTCTTC. Protein: CSARGSWGSNNEQFF.